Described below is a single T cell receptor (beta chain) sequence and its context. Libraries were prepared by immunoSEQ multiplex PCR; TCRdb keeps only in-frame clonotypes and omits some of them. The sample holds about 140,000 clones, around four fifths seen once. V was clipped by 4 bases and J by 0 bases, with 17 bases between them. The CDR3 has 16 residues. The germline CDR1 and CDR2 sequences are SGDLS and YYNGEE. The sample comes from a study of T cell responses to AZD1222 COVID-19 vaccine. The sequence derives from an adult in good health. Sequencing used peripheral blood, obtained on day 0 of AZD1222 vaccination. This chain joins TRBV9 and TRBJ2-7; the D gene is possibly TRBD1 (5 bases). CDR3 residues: CASSPRGSGSSYEQYF. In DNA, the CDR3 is TGTGCCAGCAGCCCTAGGGGCTCTGGTAGCTCCTACGAGCAGTACTTC. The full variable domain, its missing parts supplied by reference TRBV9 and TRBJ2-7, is DSGVTQTPKHLITATGQRVTLRCSPRSGDLSVYWYQQSLDQGLQFLIQYYNGEERAKGNILERFSAQQFPDLHSELNLSSLELGDSALYFCASSPRGSGSSYEQYFGPGTRLTVT.